The 25 T cell receptor beta chains listed next were all sequenced from one sample in a study of lymphopenia after photon versus proton radiotherapy. Data came from immunoSEQ multiplex PCR; TCRdb stores just in-frame clones and leaves some out. Of about 83,000 clones in the sample, about four fifths were seen once. This sample comprised peripheral blood, obtained from a patient treated with proton-based radiotherapy. Source of these receptors: a man between 60 and 70 years old with pancreatic cancer.

The chain is built from TRBV9 and TRBJ2-7, with 12 nucleotides matching TRBD2. Trimming took 1 base from V and 4 from J; bases not matched to a gene: 0. Per germline, CDR1 SGDLS and CDR2 YYNGEE. The CDR3 is 14 residues long. In DNA form, the CDR3 reads TGTGCCAGCAGCGTACTAGCGGGAGGGTACGAGCAGTACTTC. It encodes CASSVLAGGYEQYF.

In its sample, this clone was seen once. The V call is TRBV7-9, the J call TRBJ2-1; 7 bases line up with TRBD2. The V and J ends lost 5 bases and 6 bases, in that order; junction bases with no gene match: 13. CDR1 and CDR2 (germline): SEHNR, FQNEAQ (reference sequence). This CDR3 is built from 16 residues. The CDR3 nucleotides read TGTGCCAGCAGCCCCCCTTCGACTAGCCCCAGCAATGAGCAGTTCTTC. It yields the protein CASSPPSTSPSNEQFF.

The rearrangement links TRBV4-3 to TRBJ2-6, with D possibly being TRBD1 (7 bases). Trimming shortened V by 1 base and J by 0 bases, and 16 bases separated the two germline ends. The CDR3 totals 19 residues. The germline gives CDR1 LGHNA, CDR2 YSLEER. The CDR3 protein is CASSQAAGGQISGANVLTF. The CDR3 coding sequence is TGCGCCAGCAGCCAAGCTGCAGGGGGGCAGATCTCTGGGGCCAACGTCCTGACTTTC.

This clone was counted once. V gene TRBV7-2 combines with J gene TRBJ2-7; TRBD2 is a possible D gene (7 bases). The CDR3 covers 13 residues. Per germline, CDR1 SGHTA and CDR2 FQGNSA. Between the trimmed V and J ends, which lost 7 bases and 5 bases, there was a span of 15 bases. CDR3 sequence reads: CASNPTGGHEQYF. Here the CDR3 DNA reads TGTGCCAGCAATCCTACGGGGGGCCACGAGCAGTACTTC.

This chain connects TRBV28 to TRBJ1-3; D might be TRBD1 (5 bases). CDR3 size: 17 residues. The V end was cut by 5 bases, the J end by 6 bases, with 23 bases between. Looked up from germline, CDR1 is MDHEN and CDR2 is SYDVKM. DNA of the CDR3: TGTGCCAGCAGTCAGATACCCCTGACAGAGATTGAAAACACCATATATTTT. Its translation is CASSQIPLTEIENTIYF.

This chain links TRBV29-1 with TRBJ2-1, with 7 positions matching TRBD2. V was pared by 6 bases and J by 8 bases, with 7 bases of the junction left unmatched. From germline, CDR1 is SQVTM and CDR2 ANQGSEA. The CDR3 runs 12 residues. DNA of the CDR3: TGCAGCGTCACGCCAGGGAGGGATGAGCAGTTCTTC. The encoded protein is CSVTPGRDEQFF.

The chain recombines TRBV11-3 with TRBJ2-3; D not resolved. The germline gives CDR1 SGHNT, CDR2 YENEEA. Trimming cost V 1 base and J 4 bases, with 9 bases left between them. The CDR3 spans 14 residues. CDR3 DNA sequence: TGTGCCAGCAGCTTAGTGGCCGTCTCAGATACGCAGTATTTT. The encoded protein is CASSLVAVSDTQYF.

For the CDR3, the DNA is TGCGCCAGCAGTCAAAGCTGCCAGGGGGTTACCGACGGAGGGGAGACCCAGTACTTC. It specifies CASSQSCQGVTDGGETQYF. The gene calls are TRBV23-1 and TRBJ2-5, with D possibly being TRBD1 (7 bases). TRBV23-1 is assigned to the ORF class and has an uncertain function. This CDR3 is 19 amino acids long. Trimming left V 2 bases short and J 5 bases short, with 27 bases between.

The chain joins TRBV16 to TRBJ2-4; D gene uncertain. Trimming pared 0 bases from V and 0 bases from J, leaving 3 bases between. Germline loops: CDR1 KGHSY, CDR2 FQNENV. The CDR3 runs to 14 residues. CDR3 nucleotide sequence: TGTGCCAGCAGCCAATCATTAGCCAAAAACATTCAGTACTTC. Amino acid sequence: CASSQSLAKNIQYF.

The genes are TRBV5-4 and TRBJ1-2, with 7 positions matching TRBD1. The CDR3 totals 12 residues. The V gene end was trimmed by 6 bases and the J gene end by 4 bases; junction bases not matched to a gene: 3. CDR1 SGHNT and CDR2 YYREEE come from the germline V gene (reference sequence). The CDR3 sequence: CASTRQGYGYTF. The DNA of the CDR3 is TGTGCCAGCACCAGACAGGGCTATGGCTACACCTTC. The full variable domain, in which reference TRBV5-4 and TRBJ1-2 provide the parts outside the CDR3, is ETGVTQSPTHLIKTRGQQVTLRCSSQSGHNTVSWYQQALGQGPQFIFQYYREEENGRGNFPPRFSGLQFPNYSSELNVNALELDDSALYLCASTRQGYGYTFGSGTRLTVV.

The chain uses TRBV2 and TRBJ2-3, with 9 bases lining up with TRBD1. The CDR3 is 16 amino acids. Germline-derived CDR1 and CDR2 are SNHLY and FYNNEI. V lost 5 bases, J lost 0 bases, and 6 bases stayed unmatched. The CDR3 DNA is TGTGCCAGCAGTTCCGGGACAGGGTTTAGCACAGATACGCAGTATTTT. This gives the protein CASSSGTGFSTDTQYF.

The rearrangement links TRBV15 to TRBJ1-5, with D possibly TRBD1 on 5 matching bases. CDR1 is LNHNV and CDR2 is YYDKDF in the germline V gene (reference sequence). V lost 0 bases to trimming and J lost 5 bases, with 11 bases between them. The CDR3 extends over 15 amino acids. CDR3: CATSRDGGSDQPQHF. The CDR3 nucleotides read TGTGCCACCAGCAGAGATGGGGGGAGCGATCAGCCCCAGCATTTT. The full variable domain, in which reference TRBV15 and TRBJ1-5 provide the parts outside the CDR3, is DAMVIQNPRYQVTQFGKPVTLSCSQTLNHNVMYWYQQKSSQAPKLLFHYYDKDFNNEADTPDNFQSRRPNTSFCFLDIRSPGLGDTAMYLCATSRDGGSDQPQHFGDGTRLSIL.

This chain uses TRBV11-2 with TRBJ2-7, with D possibly being TRBD1 or TRBD2 (6 bases each). Between the trimmed V and J ends, which lost 1 base and 1 base, there was a span of 11 bases. Germline loops: CDR1 SGHAT, CDR2 FQNNGV. The CDR3 is 15 amino acids. The CDR3 loop is CASSLVRGHSYEQYF. The CDR3 DNA sequence: TGTGCCAGCAGCTTAGTCCGGGGGCATTCCTACGAGCAGTACTTC.

This sequence joins TRBV7-6 and TRBJ2-5, with 16 bases that match TRBD2. CDR3 size: 18 residues. CDR1 is SGHVS and CDR2 is FNYEAQ in the germline V gene. V lost 0 bases and J lost 4; bases outside the gene matches: 5. The CDR3: CASSLAGTSGRGTETQYF. The CDR3 DNA follows: TGTGCCAGCAGCTTAGCGGGGACTAGCGGGAGGGGAACAGAGACCCAGTACTTC.

This chain joins TRBV30 and TRBJ1-6; perhaps TRBD1 as D (5 bases). V gave up 2 bases and J gave up 8 bases, with 16 bases separating them. Germline CDR1 and CDR2: GTSNPN and SVGIG (reference sequence). This CDR3 has 15 residues. The CDR3 nucleotides read TGTGCCTGGAGTAGCGTTGGGGCAGCGGATTCACCCCTCCACTTT. It translates to CAWSSVGAADSPLHF.

The genes are TRBV5-4 and TRBJ2-2; D remains unclear. Germline V CDR1 and CDR2: SGHNT, YYREEE (reference sequence). Trimming removed 0 bases at V and 7 bases at J, with 7 bases between. The CDR3 has 13 residues. The CDR3 DNA sequence: TGTGCCAGCAGCTTGGTGGGAAGCGGGGAGCTGTTTTTT. Amino acid sequence: CASSLVGSGELFF.

The chain links TRBV7-9 to TRBJ2-7; D ambiguous. This CDR3 has 14 residues. The germline gives CDR1 SEHNR, CDR2 FQNEAQ (reference sequence). The germline V and J ends were trimmed by 5 bases and 7 bases, with 18 bases remaining between them. The CDR3 DNA sequence: TGTGCCAGCAGCCCGCAACAAGGGATCGGGGAGCAGTACTTC. Protein product: CASSPQQGIGEQYF.

The chain uses TRBV28 and TRBJ2-1; 9 bases align to TRBD2. The V gene's germline CDR1 is MDHEN and CDR2 SYDVKM. With V trimmed by 6 bases and J by 4 bases, 7 bases remained unmatched. The CDR3 covers 15 residues. CDR3 nucleotides: TGTGCCAGCAGCACTATAGCGGGAGTTTACAATGAGCAGTTCTTC. The encoded protein is CASSTIAGVYNEQFF.

The rearrangement links TRBV28 to TRBJ2-7, with 10 bases lining up with TRBD1. The CDR3 is made up of 13 amino acids. Germline V gene data show CDR1 as MDHEN and CDR2 as SYDVKM. After removal of 2 bases from V and 9 bases from J, the junction contained 4 bases not matched to a gene. The CDR3 sequence is CASSLRQGASQYF. CDR3 DNA: TGTGCCAGCAGTTTACGACAGGGGGCTTCGCAGTACTTC.

This chain connects TRBV7-9 to TRBJ2-7, with 7 bases lining up with TRBD2. J was trimmed by 4 bases and V by 5 bases; bases with no gene match: 8. The CDR3 consists of 14 residues. Germline assignment: CDR1 SEHNR and CDR2 FQNEAQ (reference sequence). The CDR3 region has the DNA TGTGCCAGCAGCCCCCAGCGGGACTCATACGAGCAGTACTTC. This encodes CASSPQRDSYEQYF. The full variable domain, its missing parts supplied by reference TRBV7-9 and TRBJ2-7, is DTGVSQNPRHKITKRGQNVTFRCDPISEHNRLYWYRQTLGQGPEFLTYFQNEAQLEKSRLLSDRFSAERPKGSFSTLEIQRTEQGDSAMYLCASSPQRDSYEQYFGPGTRLTVT.

The chain recombines TRBV18 with TRBJ1-1, with a tentative D call TRBD1 (6 bases). This CDR3 comprises 16 residues. CDR1 KGHSH and CDR2 LQKENI come from the germline V gene. V was shortened by 2 bases and J by 0 bases, with 13 bases between the two germline ends. The CDR3 bases are TGTGCCAGCTCACCAGAACAGGGAGGATTGAACACTGAAGCTTTCTTT. This sequence encodes CASSPEQGGLNTEAFF.

This chain joins TRBV30 and TRBJ2-7; possibly TRBD1 or TRBD2 for D (5 bases each). Trimming pared 3 bases from V and 2 bases from J, leaving 11 bases between. Germline V lookup: CDR1 GTSNPN, CDR2 SVGIG (reference sequence). This CDR3 comprises 13 residues. The CDR3 nucleotides read TGTGCCTGGAGAAAGGGGACGCCCTACGAGCAGTACTTC. Its translation is CAWRKGTPYEQYF.

This rearrangement joins TRBV9 to TRBJ2-5; 11 nucleotides line up with TRBD1. CDR3 size: 15 residues. Trimming at V came to 1 base and at J to 5 bases, leaving 4 bases not matched to a gene. Germline V CDR1 and CDR2: SGDLS, YYNGEE. The DNA of the CDR3 is TGTGCCAGCAGCGTAAGAGGGACAGGGGGGGAGACCCAGTACTTC. It is translated as CASSVRGTGGETQYF.

This clone came up once. The chain carries TRBV7-3 and TRBJ2-5, with D maybe TRBD2 (7 bases). V shed 0 bases and J shed 0 bases, with 17 bases lying between them. Germline assignment: CDR1 SGHTA and CDR2 FQGTGA. The CDR3 runs to 18 residues. This CDR3 is CASSLTGGGVRDQETQYF. The DNA for the CDR3 is TGTGCCAGCAGCTTAACAGGGGGAGGGGTTCGGGACCAAGAGACCCAGTACTTC.

V is TRBV4-1 and J is TRBJ2-6; D might be TRBD1 or TRBD2, each matching 6 bases. Germline CDR1 reads MGHRA; CDR2 reads YSYEKL. Trimming shortened V by 4 bases and J by 2 bases, and 12 bases separated the two germline ends. The CDR3 sequence is 16 residues long. CDR3 nucleotides: TGCGCCAGCAGCCGAGGGGGGCTAGCTGGGGCCAACGTCCTGACTTTC. It encodes CASSRGGLAGANVLTF.